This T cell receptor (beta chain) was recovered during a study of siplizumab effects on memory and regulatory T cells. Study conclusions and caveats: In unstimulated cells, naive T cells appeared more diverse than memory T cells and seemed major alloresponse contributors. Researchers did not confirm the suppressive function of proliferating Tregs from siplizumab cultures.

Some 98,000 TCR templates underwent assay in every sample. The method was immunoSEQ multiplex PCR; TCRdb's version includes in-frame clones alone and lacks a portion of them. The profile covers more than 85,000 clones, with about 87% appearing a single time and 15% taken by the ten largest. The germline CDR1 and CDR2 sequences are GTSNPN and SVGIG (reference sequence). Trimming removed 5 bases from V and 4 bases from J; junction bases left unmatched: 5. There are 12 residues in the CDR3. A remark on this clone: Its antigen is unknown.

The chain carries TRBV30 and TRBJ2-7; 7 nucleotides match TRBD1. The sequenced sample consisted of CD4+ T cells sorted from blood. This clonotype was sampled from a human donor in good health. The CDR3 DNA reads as TGTGCCTGGGACAGGGAAAAGTACGAGCAGTACTTC. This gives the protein CAWDREKYEQYF.